This T cell receptor beta chain was captured in a study of Tregs in tolerant kidney transplant recipients. The V gene's germline CDR1 is LGHNT and CDR2 FRNRAP. This CDR3 spans 11 amino acids. Trimming left V 2 bases short and J 8 bases short, with 4 bases between. For this clone: The missing CDR3 end, 3 residues past where the read stops, is filled in from the germline J gene.

Libraries were prepared by immunoSEQ multiplex PCR; TCRdb keeps only in-frame clonotypes and omits some of them. Across tens of thousands of clones, the top ten clones capture 1.8% of the sample. Related graft donors supplied nonmyeloablative bone marrow transplants, and mixed chimerism was transient. The origin of this receptor is a human patient who received a combined kidney and bone marrow transplant. The T cells may come from the graft donor. The V and J genes are TRBV12-5 and TRBJ2-1, with D unclear. The input for sequencing was CD4+ T cells from blood (PBMCs), taken 24 months after the transplant. The CDR3 bases that were read are TGTGCTAGTGGTTTGAAGGATGAG. Protein: CASGLKDE. The entire CDR3 is CASGLKDEQFF.